This TCR beta chain was recovered during a study of beta chain features in type 1 diabetes. Whole-study results and caveats: Type 1 diabetes patients showed fewer insertions and more deletions at VDJ junctions. In all four CD4+ subsets, TCRB CDR3 length was significantly, moderately reduced in type 1 diabetes.

Sorting based on CD45RO/CCR7/CD25/CD127/CD95/CD27 separated CD4+ naive, central memory, regulatory and stem cell-like memory cells. Without exception, sorted populations had purity beyond 95%. Expressed TCRB transcripts were sequenced, since all the RNA that had been isolated was reverse transcribed. Here immunoSEQ multiplex PCR was the method, and the copy in TCRdb shows in-frame clones only, minus some. The data hold more than 250,000 clones, with approximately 14% observed a single time. Germline loops: CDR1 GTSNPN, CDR2 SVGIG (reference sequence). Trimming shortened V by 5 bases and J by 4 bases, and 10 bases separated the two germline ends. The CDR3 loop spans 12 amino acids. In regard to this clone: The target antigen is unknown.

This chain joins TRBV30 and TRBJ2-3; TRBD2 is a possible D gene (6 bases). The sequencing input was naive CD4+ T cells from blood. This TCR came from a young man with type 1 diabetes. CDR3 nucleotides: TGTGCCTGGGAGGGAGGTGCAGATACGCAGTATTTT. This codes for CAWEGGADTQYF.